One sample yielded the 6 T cell receptor beta chains listed below, sequenced in a study of blood T cell repertoires in COVID-19. Some clones are missing from TCRdb's copy, which holds only in-frame ones; the method was immunoSEQ multiplex PCR. The sample consists of 180,000 or so clones, approximately 90% of them appearing once. Sequenced: PBMCs or T cells enriched from blood (not recorded which). These receptors all stem from a woman aged 18-29 years who had recovered from COVID-19.

This rearrangement joins TRBV4-1 to TRBJ2-7; 11 bases are a match to TRBD2. The CDR3 has 16 residues. Trimming cost V 0 bases and J 3 bases; bases outside gene matches: 4. The germline CDR1 and CDR2 sequences are MGHRA and YSYEKL. The CDR3 loop is CASSQEGGTSGYEQYF. In DNA, the CDR3 is TGCGCCAGCAGCCAAGAGGGAGGGACTAGCGGCTACGAGCAGTACTTC.

The V gene is TRBV2, the J gene TRBJ2-3; 15 nucleotides align to TRBD2. After removal of 6 bases from V and 3 bases from J, the junction contained 4 bases not matched to a gene. The CDR3 is made up of 16 amino acids. The germline V gene has CDR1 SNHLY and CDR2 FYNNEI. The CDR3: CASSVGLAGGTDTQYF. CDR3 nucleotide sequence: TGTGCCAGCAGCGTCGGACTAGCGGGAGGGACAGATACGCAGTATTTT. The full variable domain, its missing parts supplied by reference TRBV2 and TRBJ2-3, is EPEVTQTPSHQVTQMGQEVILRCVPISNHLYFYWYRQILGQKVEFLVSFYNNEISEKSEIFDDQFSVERPDGSNFTLKIRSTKLEDSAMYFCASSVGLAGGTDTQYFGPGTRLTVL.

This clone was detected only once. The chain combines TRBV19 with TRBJ2-1; D is perhaps TRBD2 (5 bases). This CDR3 contains 14 residues. V was pared by 9 bases and J by 0 bases, with 12 bases between. The V gene's germline CDR1 is LNHDA and CDR2 SQIVND (reference sequence). The CDR3, as DNA: TGTGCCAGGAGGGAGCCCCTCTCCTACAATGAGCAGTTCTTC. Protein product: CARREPLSYNEQFF.

The rearrangement joins TRBV28 to TRBJ2-1, with D tentatively TRBD1 (5 bases). Trimming removed 8 bases at V and 12 bases at J, with 26 bases between. The germline CDR1 and CDR2 sequences are MDHEN and SYDVKM. This CDR3 comprises 15 residues. The CDR3 spells CASAGVNSPLQVQFF. CDR3 in DNA: TGTGCCAGCGCAGGAGTCAACTCCCCCTTACAGGTGCAGTTCTTC.

CDR3 residues: CASSLTLTGELFF. The DNA of the CDR3 is TGTGCCAGCTCTCTAACCCTTACCGGGGAGCTGTTTTTT. The V gene is TRBV12-3 or TRBV12-4, the J gene TRBJ2-2; D unclear. This CDR3 is built from 13 residues. V was clipped by 8 bases and J by 5 bases, with 12 bases between them.

The chain links TRBV18 to TRBJ1-2; 7 nucleotides match TRBD1. CDR1 and CDR2 from the germline V gene are KGHSH and LQKENI. The CDR3 consists of 16 residues. The ends lost 4 bases at V and 2 bases at J; junction bases unmatched: 10. The chain's CDR3 is CASSLYRDRVNYGYTF. Written as DNA, the CDR3 is TGTGCCAGCTCACTGTACCGGGACAGAGTGAACTATGGCTACACCTTC.